This T cell receptor (beta chain) is drawn from a study of T cell repertoires in cytomegalovirus infection. TCRdb analysed the reads with MiXCR anew, one entry per CDR3 protein. Counted here are tens of thousands of distinct CDR3 sequences, 52% occurring once; the ten biggest clones make up around nine tenths. The germline V gene has CDR1 SGHVS and CDR2 FQNEAQ. V lost 2 bases to trimming and J lost 0 bases, with 14 bases between them. The CDR3 covers 17 residues. This clonotype showed up many times. Its antigen is currently unknown. V gene TRBV7-8 combines with J gene TRBJ2-1, with D uncertain. Specimen: CD8+ T cells from cultured PBMCs, collected from culture after CMV antigen stimulation. The clonotype was recovered from a human donor in good health (CMV status not recorded). Some clones in this sample may be carry-over from other donors' samples. The chain's CDR3 is CASSLRSAESSYNEQFF. In DNA, the CDR3 is TGTGCCAGCAGCTTACGGTCGGCGGAGAGCTCCTACAATGAGCAGTTCTTC.